The following is a TCR beta chain sequence with its context. Its cognate antigen is unknown. This entry belongs to a study of cytomegalovirus exposure and HLA in healthy donors. General study findings and limits: Earlier analysis yielded a pattern in which most TCR beta V segments were productive about 90% or about 30% of the time. As a later analysis showed, a missense DCLRE1C variant was linked to trimming of TCR beta V- and J-genes. Most TCR sequences proved rare, with some public TCRs found in many donors.

Samples came from healthy bone marrow donors. Researchers ran the PCR with 60 Vbeta and 13 Jbeta primers. TCRdb's table, derived via immunoSEQ multiplex PCR, lists solely in-frame clones and lacks some. The sample consists of some 190,000 clones, approximately 9.5% of them appearing once. Germline CDR1 SGHRS, CDR2 YFSETQ. Trimming took 2 bases from V and 2 from J; bases not matched to a gene: 4. This CDR3 is 15 amino acids long. This clonotype originated in a woman aged 30 to 39 in good health and CMV-seropositive. The sample taken for sequencing was PBMCs. The V call is TRBV5-1, the J call TRBJ2-3; 8 bases fit TRBD2. This CDR3 reads CASSFNSGNTDTQYF. The CDR3 bases are TGCGCCAGCAGCTTTAATAGCGGGAACACAGATACGCAGTATTTT.